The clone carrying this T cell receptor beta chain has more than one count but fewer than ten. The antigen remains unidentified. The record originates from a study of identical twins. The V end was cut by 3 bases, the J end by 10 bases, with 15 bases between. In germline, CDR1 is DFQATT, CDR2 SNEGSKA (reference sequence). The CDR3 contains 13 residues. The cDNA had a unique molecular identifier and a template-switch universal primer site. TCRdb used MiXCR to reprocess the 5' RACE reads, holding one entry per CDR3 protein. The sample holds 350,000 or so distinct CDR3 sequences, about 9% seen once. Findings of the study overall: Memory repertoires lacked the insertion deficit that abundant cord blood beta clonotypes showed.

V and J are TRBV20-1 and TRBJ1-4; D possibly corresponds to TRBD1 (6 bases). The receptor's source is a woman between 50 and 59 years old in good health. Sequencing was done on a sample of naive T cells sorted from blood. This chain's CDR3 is CSASTGLGGKLFF. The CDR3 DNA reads TGCAGTGCTAGTACAGGGTTAGGAGGAAAACTGTTTTTT.